This T cell receptor beta chain was observed in a study of cytomegalovirus exposure and HLA in healthy donors. Researchers ran the PCR with 60 Vbeta and 13 Jbeta primers. Measured with immunoSEQ multiplex PCR; TCRdb has only the in-frame clones, and not every one. The sample lists about 120,000 clones; 60% to 85% were seen once. The junction had 4 bases not matched to a gene; V was cut back by 1 base and J by 4 bases. Germline assignment: CDR1 SGHDT and CDR2 YYEEEE. The CDR3 totals 15 residues. This rearrangement joins TRBV5-6 to TRBJ1-2, with 10 bases fitting TRBD1. The sample taken for sequencing was PBMCs. This TCR was sampled from a man aged 30-40 years in good health and CMV-seronegative. The CDR3: CASSLRDRGPYGYTF. CDR3 in DNA: TGTGCCAGCAGCTTGAGAGACAGGGGGCCCTATGGCTACACCTTC.